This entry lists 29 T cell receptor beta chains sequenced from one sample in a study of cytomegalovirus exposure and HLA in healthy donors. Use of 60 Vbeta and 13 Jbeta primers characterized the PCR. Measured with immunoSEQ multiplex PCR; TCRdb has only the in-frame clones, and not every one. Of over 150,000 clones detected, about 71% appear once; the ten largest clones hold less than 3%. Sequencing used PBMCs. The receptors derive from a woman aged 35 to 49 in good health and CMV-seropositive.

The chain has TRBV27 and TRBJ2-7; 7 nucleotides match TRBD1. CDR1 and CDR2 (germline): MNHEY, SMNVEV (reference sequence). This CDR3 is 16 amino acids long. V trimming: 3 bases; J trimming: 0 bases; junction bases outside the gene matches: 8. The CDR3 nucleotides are TGTGCCAGCAGTTTCCTGGGCAGGGGGAGCTCCTACGAGCAGTACTTC. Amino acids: CASSFLGRGSSYEQYF.

The DNA for the CDR3 is TGTGCCAGCAGAGACCAGGGGCCCTACGAGCAGTACTTC. This gives the protein CASRDQGPYEQYF. The V and J genes are TRBV2 and TRBJ2-5; the D gene is possibly TRBD1 (6 bases). The J call may be wrong; the DNA end is better matched by TRBJ2-7. Germline V gives CDR1 SNHLY, CDR2 FYNNEI. CDR3 length equals 13 residues.

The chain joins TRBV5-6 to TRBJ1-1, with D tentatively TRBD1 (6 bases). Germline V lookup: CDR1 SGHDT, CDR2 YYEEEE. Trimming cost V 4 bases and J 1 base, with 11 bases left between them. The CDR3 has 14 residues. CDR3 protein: CASSHTGWNTEAFF. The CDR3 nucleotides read TGTGCCAGCAGCCATACAGGGTGGAACACTGAAGCTTTCTTT.

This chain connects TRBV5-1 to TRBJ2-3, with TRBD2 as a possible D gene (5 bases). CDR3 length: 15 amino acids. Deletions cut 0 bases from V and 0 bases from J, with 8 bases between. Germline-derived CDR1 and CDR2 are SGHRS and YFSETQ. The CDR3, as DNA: TGCGCCAGCAGCTTGGGGGAGACTAGCACAGATACGCAGTATTTT. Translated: CASSLGETSTDTQYF.

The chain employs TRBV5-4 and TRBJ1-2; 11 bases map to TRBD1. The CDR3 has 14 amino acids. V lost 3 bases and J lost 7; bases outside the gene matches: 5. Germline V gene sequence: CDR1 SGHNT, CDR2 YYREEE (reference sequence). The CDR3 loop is CASSSGQGAGGYTF. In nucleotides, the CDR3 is TGTGCCAGCAGCTCCGGACAGGGGGCGGGTGGCTACACCTTC.

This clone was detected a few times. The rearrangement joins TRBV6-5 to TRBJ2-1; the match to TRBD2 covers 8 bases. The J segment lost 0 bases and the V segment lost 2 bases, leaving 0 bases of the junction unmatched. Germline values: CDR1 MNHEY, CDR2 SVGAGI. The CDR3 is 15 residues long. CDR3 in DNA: TGTGCCAGCAGTTACAGCGGGAGCTCCTACAATGAGCAGTTCTTC. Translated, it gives CASSYSGSSYNEQFF.

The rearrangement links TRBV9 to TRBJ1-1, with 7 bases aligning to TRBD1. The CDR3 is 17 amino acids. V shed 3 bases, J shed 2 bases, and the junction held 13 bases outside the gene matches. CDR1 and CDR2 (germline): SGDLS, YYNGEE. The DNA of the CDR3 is TGTGCCAGCAGCGGTGGACAGGCCGGTATGTTAAACACTGAAGCTTTCTTT. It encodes CASSGGQAGMLNTEAFF.

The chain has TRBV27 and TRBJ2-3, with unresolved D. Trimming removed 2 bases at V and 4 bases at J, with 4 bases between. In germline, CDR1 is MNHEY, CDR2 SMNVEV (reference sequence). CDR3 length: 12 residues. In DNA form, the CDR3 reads TGTGCCAGCAGTTTAGAGGCAGATACGCAGTATTTT. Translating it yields CASSLEADTQYF.

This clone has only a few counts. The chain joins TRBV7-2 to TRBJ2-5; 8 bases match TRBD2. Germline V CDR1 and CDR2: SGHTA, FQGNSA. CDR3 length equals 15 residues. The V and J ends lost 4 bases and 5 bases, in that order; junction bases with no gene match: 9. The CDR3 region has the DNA TGTGCCAGCAGCTCTAGAGCGGGAGAGTATGAGACCCAGTACTTC. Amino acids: CASSSRAGEYETQYF.

The CDR3 here is CASSPRDSSNEQFF. In DNA form, the CDR3 reads TGTGCCAGCTCGCCCAGGGACAGTTCTAATGAGCAGTTCTTC. The chain joins TRBV18 to TRBJ2-1; 7 bases agree with TRBD1. This CDR3 region has 14 residues. The germline gives CDR1 KGHSH, CDR2 LQKENI. Germline trimming cut 6 bases from V and 7 bases from J; bases unmatched to any gene: 9.

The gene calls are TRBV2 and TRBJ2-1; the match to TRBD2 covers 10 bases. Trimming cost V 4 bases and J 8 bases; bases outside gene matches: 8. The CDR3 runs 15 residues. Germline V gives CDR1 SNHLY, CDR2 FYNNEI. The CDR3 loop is CASSAPSGGEDEQFF. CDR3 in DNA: TGTGCCAGCAGTGCGCCTAGCGGGGGAGAGGATGAGCAGTTCTTC.

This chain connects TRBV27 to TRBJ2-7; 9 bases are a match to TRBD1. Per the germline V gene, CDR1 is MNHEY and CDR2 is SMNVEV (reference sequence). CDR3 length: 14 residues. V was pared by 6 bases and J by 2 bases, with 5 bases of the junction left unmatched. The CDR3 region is CASRTGGPPYEQYF. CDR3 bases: TGTGCCAGCAGGACAGGGGGACCCCCCTACGAGCAGTACTTC.

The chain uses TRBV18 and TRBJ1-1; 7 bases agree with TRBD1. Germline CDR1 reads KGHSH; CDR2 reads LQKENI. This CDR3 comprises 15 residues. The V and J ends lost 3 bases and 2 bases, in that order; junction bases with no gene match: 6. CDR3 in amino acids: CASSPLGQKNTEAFF. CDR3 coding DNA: TGTGCCAGCTCACCGTTGGGACAGAAAAACACTGAAGCTTTCTTT.

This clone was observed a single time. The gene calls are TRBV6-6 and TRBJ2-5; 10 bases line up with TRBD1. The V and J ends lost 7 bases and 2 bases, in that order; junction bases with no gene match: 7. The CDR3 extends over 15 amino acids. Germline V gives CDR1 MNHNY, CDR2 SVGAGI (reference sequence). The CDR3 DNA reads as TGTGCCAGCAAACGACAGGGGGCGCGGCAAGAGACCCAGTACTTC. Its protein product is CASKRQGARQETQYF.

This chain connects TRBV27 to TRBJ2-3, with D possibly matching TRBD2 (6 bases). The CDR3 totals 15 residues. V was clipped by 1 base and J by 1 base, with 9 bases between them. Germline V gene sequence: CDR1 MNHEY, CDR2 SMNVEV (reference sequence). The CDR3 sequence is CASSLWGTRTDTQYF. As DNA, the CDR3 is TGTGCCAGCAGTTTATGGGGGACTCGCACAGATACGCAGTATTTT.

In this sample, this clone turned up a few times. The CDR3, as DNA: TGTGCCACTACTAGCGGGAGTATCCACGAGCAGTACTTC. Translation: CATTSGSIHEQYF. The chain uses TRBV6-5 and TRBJ2-7; 11 bases fit TRBD2. Germline V lookup: CDR1 MNHEY, CDR2 SVGAGI. J was trimmed by 5 bases and V by 10 bases; bases with no gene match: 7. The CDR3 contains 13 residues.

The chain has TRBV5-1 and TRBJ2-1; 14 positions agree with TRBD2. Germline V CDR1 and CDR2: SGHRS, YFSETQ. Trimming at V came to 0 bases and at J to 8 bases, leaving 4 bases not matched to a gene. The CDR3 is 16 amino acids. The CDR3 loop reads CASSLGGTSGGYEQFF. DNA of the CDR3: TGCGCCAGCAGCTTGGGCGGGACTAGCGGGGGCTATGAGCAGTTCTTC.

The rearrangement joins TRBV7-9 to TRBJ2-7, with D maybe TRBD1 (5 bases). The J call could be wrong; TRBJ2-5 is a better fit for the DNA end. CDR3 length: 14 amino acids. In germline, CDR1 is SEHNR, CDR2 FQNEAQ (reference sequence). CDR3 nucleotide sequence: TGTGCCAGCAGCTTAGGACAGTCCCAGGGGACCCAGTACTTC. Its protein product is CASSLGQSQGTQYF.

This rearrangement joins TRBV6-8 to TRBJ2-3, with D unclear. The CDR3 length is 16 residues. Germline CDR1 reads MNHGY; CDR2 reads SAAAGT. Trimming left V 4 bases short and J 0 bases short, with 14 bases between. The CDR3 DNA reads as TGTGCCAGCAGTTCCCCCCCGACATCTAGCACAGATACGCAGTATTTT. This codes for CASSSPPTSSTDTQYF.

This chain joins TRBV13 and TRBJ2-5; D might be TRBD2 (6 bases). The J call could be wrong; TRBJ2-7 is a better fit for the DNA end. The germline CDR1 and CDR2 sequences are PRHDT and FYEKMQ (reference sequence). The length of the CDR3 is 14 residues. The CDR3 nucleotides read TGTGCCAGCAGCTTAAGGGACTCAACCTACGAGCAGTACTTC. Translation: CASSLRDSTYEQYF.

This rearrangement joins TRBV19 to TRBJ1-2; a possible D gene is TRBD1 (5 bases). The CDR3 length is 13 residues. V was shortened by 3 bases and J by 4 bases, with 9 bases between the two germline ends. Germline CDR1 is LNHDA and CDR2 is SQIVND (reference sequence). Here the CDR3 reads CASSIDSPYGYTF. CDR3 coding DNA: TGTGCCAGTAGTATCGACAGTCCCTATGGCTACACCTTC.

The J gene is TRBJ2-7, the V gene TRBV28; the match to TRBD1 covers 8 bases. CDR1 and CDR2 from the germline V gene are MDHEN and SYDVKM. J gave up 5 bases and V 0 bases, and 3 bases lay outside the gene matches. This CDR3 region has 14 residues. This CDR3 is CASSLWDRAHEQYF. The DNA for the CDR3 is TGTGCCAGCAGTTTATGGGACAGGGCCCACGAGCAGTACTTC.

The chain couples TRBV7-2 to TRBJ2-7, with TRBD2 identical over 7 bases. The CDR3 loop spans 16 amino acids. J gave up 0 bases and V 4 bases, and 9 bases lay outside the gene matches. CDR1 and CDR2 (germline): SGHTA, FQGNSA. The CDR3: CASSSAGTTNSYEQYF. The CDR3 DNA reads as TGTGCCAGCAGCTCGGCGGGGACTACCAACTCCTACGAGCAGTACTTC.

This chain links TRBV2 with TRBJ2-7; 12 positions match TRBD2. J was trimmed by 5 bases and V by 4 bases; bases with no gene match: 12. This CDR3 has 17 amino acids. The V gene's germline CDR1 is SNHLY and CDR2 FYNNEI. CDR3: CASSVASGRAVLNEQYF. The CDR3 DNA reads TGTGCCAGCAGTGTCGCTAGCGGGAGGGCCGTTCTCAACGAGCAGTACTTC. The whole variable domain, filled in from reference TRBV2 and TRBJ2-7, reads EPEVTQTPSHQVTQMGQEVILRCVPISNHLYFYWYRQILGQKVEFLVSFYNNEISEKSEIFDDQFSVERPDGSNFTLKIRSTKLEDSAMYFCASSVASGRAVLNEQYFGPGTRLTVT.

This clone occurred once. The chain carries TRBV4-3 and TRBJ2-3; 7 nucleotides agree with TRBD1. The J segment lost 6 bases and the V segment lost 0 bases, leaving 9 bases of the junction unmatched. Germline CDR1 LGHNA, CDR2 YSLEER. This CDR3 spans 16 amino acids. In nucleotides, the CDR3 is TGCGCCAGCAGCCAAGAACCCGGACAGGCAGGGGATACGCAGTATTTT. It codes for CASSQEPGQAGDTQYF.

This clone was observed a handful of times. CDR3 residues: CASSLRDRGGIEAFF. The CDR3 coding sequence is TGTGCCAGCAGCCTAAGGGACAGGGGAGGGATTGAAGCTTTCTTT. V gene TRBV5-6 combines with J gene TRBJ1-1; 10 nucleotides agree with TRBD1. The germline V gene encodes CDR1 SGHDT and CDR2 YYEEEE. The V segment lost 4 bases and the J segment 7 bases; nucleotides outside the gene matches: 10. This CDR3 comprises 15 residues. Full variable domain (missing parts from reference TRBV5-6 and TRBJ1-1): DAGVTQSPTHLIKTRGQQVTLRCSPKSGHDTVSWYQQALGQGPQFIFQYYEEEERQRGNFPDRFSGHQFPNYSSELNVNALLLGDSALYLCASSLRDRGGIEAFFGQGTRLTVV.

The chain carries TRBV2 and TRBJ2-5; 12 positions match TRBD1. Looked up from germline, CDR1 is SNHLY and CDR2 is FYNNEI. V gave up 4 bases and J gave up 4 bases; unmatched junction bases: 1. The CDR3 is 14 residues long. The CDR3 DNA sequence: TGTGCCAGCAGTGGGGACAGGGGGCCAGAGACCCAGTACTTC. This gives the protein CASSGDRGPETQYF.

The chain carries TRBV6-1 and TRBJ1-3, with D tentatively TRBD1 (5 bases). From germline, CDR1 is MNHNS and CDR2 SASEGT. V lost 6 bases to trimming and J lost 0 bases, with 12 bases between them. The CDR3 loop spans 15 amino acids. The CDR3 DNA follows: TGTGCCAGCAGGACCGGACACTCCTCTGGAAACACCATATATTTT. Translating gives CASRTGHSSGNTIYF.

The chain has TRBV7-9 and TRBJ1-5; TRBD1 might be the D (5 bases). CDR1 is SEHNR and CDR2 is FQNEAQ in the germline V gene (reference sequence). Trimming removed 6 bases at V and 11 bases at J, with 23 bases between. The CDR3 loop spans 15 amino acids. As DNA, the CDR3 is TGTGCCAGCAGTTCCGCTGGGACTGCTACTTCGGCCCAGCATTTT. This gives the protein CASSSAGTATSAQHF.